This T cell receptor (beta chain) was profiled in a study of cytomegalovirus exposure and HLA in healthy donors. The table came from immunoSEQ multiplex PCR; TCRdb's copy has only in-frame clones and leaves some out. The table shows tens of thousands of clones, with over 85% occurring only once. The CDR3 extends over 16 amino acids. Between the trimmed V and J ends, which lost 4 bases and 7 bases, there was a span of 21 bases. Per germline, CDR1 SGHRS and CDR2 YFSETQ. The study's findings and limits: As confirmed in vitro, a few CMV-associated chains were specific for CMV antigens.

Regarding this clone: The antigen is undetermined.

The V and J genes are TRBV5-1 and TRBJ2-1; no clear D. Sequences were obtained from PBMCs. This TCR derives from a woman aged 25 to 39 in good health and CMV-seronegative. DNA of the CDR3: TGCGCCAGCAGCCAAGTCGCCACGGCGGAAGGTAATGAGCAGTTCTTC. This gives the protein CASSQVATAEGNEQFF.